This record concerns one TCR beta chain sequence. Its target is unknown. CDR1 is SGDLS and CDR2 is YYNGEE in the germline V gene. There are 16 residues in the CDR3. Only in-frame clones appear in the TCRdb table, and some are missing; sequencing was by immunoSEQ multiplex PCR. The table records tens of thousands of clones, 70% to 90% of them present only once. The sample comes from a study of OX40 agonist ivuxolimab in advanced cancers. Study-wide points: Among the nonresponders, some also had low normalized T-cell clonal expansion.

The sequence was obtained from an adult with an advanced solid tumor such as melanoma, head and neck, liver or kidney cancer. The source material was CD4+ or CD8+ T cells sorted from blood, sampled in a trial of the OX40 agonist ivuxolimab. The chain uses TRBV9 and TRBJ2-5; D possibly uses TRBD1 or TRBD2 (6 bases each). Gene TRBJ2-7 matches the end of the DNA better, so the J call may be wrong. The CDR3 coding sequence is TGTGCCAGCAGCGCCGGGGGACATCCTAGCTCCTACGAGCAGTACTTC. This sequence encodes CASSAGGHPSSYEQYF.